This T cell receptor (beta chain) was captured by sequencing in a study of cytomegalovirus exposure and HLA in healthy donors. CDR1 and CDR2 from the germline V gene are SGHRS and YFSETQ. J gave up 4 bases and V 3 bases, and 5 bases lay outside the gene matches. There are 14 residues in the CDR3. Here immunoSEQ multiplex PCR was the method, and the copy in TCRdb shows in-frame clones only, minus some. The sample includes roughly 190,000 clones, around nine tenths of them seen just once. The sequence came from a man between 25 and 39 years old in good health and CMV-seropositive. This chain joins TRBV5-1 and TRBJ2-7; 9 nucleotides agree with TRBD1. The sequenced sample was PBMCs. The DNA of the CDR3 is TGCGCCAGCAGCTCCGGGACAGGGAGATACGAGCAGTACTTC. This gives the protein CASSSGTGRYEQYF.